This T cell receptor (beta chain) was profiled in a study of blood T cell repertoires in COVID-19. TCRdb's table, derived via immunoSEQ multiplex PCR, lists solely in-frame clones and lacks some. The table has 20,000 to 30,000 clones, roughly 84% seen once; the top ten hold approximately 32%. The CDR3 has 14 amino acids. Germline V gene lookup returns CDR1 MNHEY and CDR2 SVGAGI. V was shortened by 2 bases and J by 6 bases, with 12 bases between the two germline ends. What was sequenced was peripheral blood. The chain carries TRBV6-5 and TRBJ2-3; unclear D gene. The TCR originated in a human donor in a cohort sampled during active COVID-19. CDR3 DNA: TGTGCCAGCAGTTACGTGAGTCTTGGTGATACGCAGTATTTT. This sequence encodes CASSYVSLGDTQYF.